A single sample is the source of the 29 T cell receptor beta chains below, sequenced in a study of blood T cell repertoires in COVID-19. This table comes from immunoSEQ multiplex PCR, and its TCRdb copy is limited to in-frame clones, with some not included. The sample shows 350,000 to 450,000 clones, approximately 92% of them seen only once. The sequenced material came from PBMCs or T cells enriched from blood (not recorded which). Receptor source: a man aged 25 to 45 who had recovered from COVID-19.

The rearrangement links TRBV6-5 to TRBJ1-4; D possibly corresponds to TRBD1 (6 bases). CDR1 and CDR2 (germline): MNHEY, SVGAGI. The V end was cut by 7 bases, the J end by 4 bases, with 10 bases between. CDR3 length equals 13 residues. The CDR3 nucleotides read TGTGCCAGCATGGACAGAGTTAATGAAAAACTGTTTTTT. It specifies CASMDRVNEKLFF.

The genes are TRBV6-5 and TRBJ1-2; TRBD1 might be the D (6 bases). This CDR3 comprises 15 residues. Germline-derived CDR1 and CDR2 are MNHEY and SVGAGI. Deletions cut 2 bases from V and 4 bases from J, with 14 bases between. In DNA, the CDR3 is TGTGCCAGCAGTTACCGCGCTGGACAGAGCTATGGCTACACCTTC. Translation: CASSYRAGQSYGYTF.

The gene calls are TRBV12-3 or TRBV12-4 and TRBJ2-7; D uncertain. The CDR3 contains 13 residues. The V end lost 1 base, the J end lost 3 bases, and 7 bases lay between the germline ends. CDR3 in DNA: TGTGCCAGCAGTTTAGGAGTTCTCTACGAGCAGTACTTC. As protein: CASSLGVLYEQYF.

The chain joins TRBV5-1 to TRBJ2-5; 7 bases agree with TRBD1. Trimming at V came to 4 bases and at J to 5 bases, leaving 11 bases not matched to a gene. The CDR3 sequence is 15 residues long. CDR1 is SGHRS, CDR2 YFSETQ, per germline. The CDR3 DNA reads as TGCGCCAGCAGCCCCACAGGGGATCGTTCGGAGACCCAGTACTTC. Its translation is CASSPTGDRSETQYF.

This chain joins TRBV19 and TRBJ1-6, with 7 nucleotides matching TRBD1. Germline V lookup: CDR1 LNHDA, CDR2 SQIVND (reference sequence). There are 16 residues in the CDR3. Trimming removed 5 bases from V and 7 bases from J; junction bases left unmatched: 11. The CDR3 DNA is TGTGCCAGTAGTGCCCGGACCGGGACAGAAAATTCACCCCTCCACTTT. Protein product: CASSARTGTENSPLHF.

The chain couples TRBV19 to TRBJ2-1; 10 nucleotides agree with TRBD2. The CDR3 contains 17 residues. Germline CDR1 LNHDA, CDR2 SQIVND (reference sequence). V lost 0 bases and J lost 9; bases outside the gene matches: 11. CDR3 loop: CASSIDGLAGEYTEQFF. CDR3 coding DNA: TGTGCCAGTAGTATAGACGGGCTAGCGGGAGAATATACTGAGCAGTTCTTC.

This sequence joins TRBV4-1 and TRBJ1-2; D is ambiguous. The V gene's germline CDR1 is MGHRA and CDR2 YSYEKL. The CDR3 totals 13 residues. Trimming shortened V by 0 bases and J by 7 bases, and 9 bases separated the two germline ends. CDR3 sequence: CASSQDLISGYTF. CDR3 DNA: TGCGCCAGCAGCCAAGATTTAATTTCTGGCTACACCTTC.

The chain has TRBV6-5 and TRBJ1-1; TRBD1 aligns across 7 bases. V shed 10 bases and J 2 bases; nucleotides not matched to a gene: 13. The CDR3 runs 15 residues. Germline values: CDR1 MNHEY, CDR2 SVGAGI. CDR3 bases: TGTGCCACCATCCGGGACAGAGGGGGTAACACTGAAGCTTTCTTT. It encodes CATIRDRGGNTEAFF.

The count of this clone is one. The chain is built from TRBV9 and TRBJ2-3; TRBD2 is a possible D gene (5 bases). V lost 0 bases to trimming and J lost 4 bases, with 15 bases between them. The germline V gene has CDR1 SGDLS and CDR2 YYNGEE. CDR3 length: 16 residues. The CDR3 protein is CASSVVVGAGADTQYF. The DNA for the CDR3 is TGTGCCAGCAGCGTAGTCGTGGGAGCTGGGGCAGATACGCAGTATTTT.

The rearrangement joins TRBV7-9 to TRBJ1-1, with 9 bases that match TRBD1. J lost 4 bases, V lost 1 base, and 7 bases had no gene match. Per germline, CDR1 SEHNR and CDR2 FQNEAQ (reference sequence). The CDR3 runs 16 residues. In nucleotides, the CDR3 is TGTGCCAGCAGCTTAGGCTTAGGGACAGGGCTCACTGAAGCTTTCTTT. Translated: CASSLGLGTGLTEAFF.

The V call is TRBV5-1, the J call TRBJ2-5; TRBD2 matches at 8 bases. V trimming: 2 bases; J trimming: 5 bases; junction bases outside the gene matches: 17. Germline assignment: CDR1 SGHRS and CDR2 YFSETQ. This CDR3 has 18 residues. CDR3 in amino acids: CASSFFGVTGGSRETQYF. The CDR3 DNA is TGCGCCAGCAGCTTTTTCGGGGTGACGGGAGGGTCGCGCGAGACCCAGTACTTC.

The rearrangement joins TRBV7-9 to TRBJ1-3, with TRBD1 identical over 7 bases. This CDR3 is built from 18 residues. V was pared by 2 bases and J by 0 bases, with 10 bases of the junction left unmatched. The germline gives CDR1 SEHNR, CDR2 FQNEAQ (reference sequence). CDR3 nucleotides: TGTGCCAGCAGCTTATCACCGCCGGACAGGAACTCTGGAAACACCATATATTTT. Its protein product is CASSLSPPDRNSGNTIYF.

This chain uses TRBV7-2 with TRBJ2-1; 14 nucleotides agree with TRBD2. This CDR3 region has 18 residues. J lost 0 bases, V lost 5 bases, and 6 bases had no gene match. Germline V gene data show CDR1 as SGHTA and CDR2 as FQGNSA. CDR3 in amino acids: CASSHWTSGRYSYNEQFF. CDR3 sequence (DNA): TGTGCCAGCAGCCACTGGACTAGCGGGAGGTACTCCTACAATGAGCAGTTCTTC.

The rearrangement joins TRBV7-6 to TRBJ1-5, with D possibly matching TRBD1 (5 bases). This CDR3 is built from 16 residues. The ends were cut back, 2 bases at V and 5 bases at J, with 16 bases in the middle. Germline CDR1 reads SGHVS; CDR2 reads FNYEAQ. CDR3 protein: CASSLLARGNDQPQHF. The DNA for the CDR3 is TGTGCCAGCAGCTTACTGGCCCGGGGGAATGATCAGCCCCAGCATTTT.

The chain carries TRBV4-1 and TRBJ1-1; 7 nucleotides line up with TRBD1. Germline CDR1 is MGHRA and CDR2 is YSYEKL. The trim removed 4 bases at V and 5 bases at J, leaving 4 bases unmatched. The CDR3 totals 13 residues. CDR3 bases: TGCGCCAGCAGCCGTACAGGGGAAACTGAAGCTTTCTTT. Its protein is CASSRTGETEAFF.

The CDR3 spells CASSLARSGANVLTF. CDR3 in DNA: TGTGCCAGCAGCCTAGCCCGGTCTGGGGCCAACGTCCTGACTTTC. The rearrangement joins TRBV11-2 to TRBJ2-6; possible D gene TRBD2, 5 bases. With 5 bases removed from V and 1 base from J, the gap between germline ends came to 9 bases. Per germline, CDR1 SGHAT and CDR2 FQNNGV. The CDR3 totals 15 residues.

The chain recombines TRBV4-1 with TRBJ1-1; 7 nucleotides line up with TRBD1. Germline V gives CDR1 MGHRA, CDR2 YSYEKL. The CDR3 totals 15 residues. J gave up 3 bases and V 2 bases, and 6 bases lay outside the gene matches. CDR3 region: CASSQIRQGYTEAFF. The CDR3, as DNA: TGCGCCAGCAGCCAAATCCGACAGGGTTACACTGAAGCTTTCTTT.

The gene calls are TRBV7-8 and TRBJ2-7; TRBD2 is a possible D gene (6 bases). Germline V gene sequence: CDR1 SGHVS, CDR2 FQNEAQ. With 6 bases removed from V and 5 bases from J, the gap between germline ends came to 14 bases. The CDR3 totals 13 residues. DNA of the CDR3: TGTGCCAGCAGTTTTAGCCGGGAGAACGAGCAGTACTTC. The encoded protein is CASSFSRENEQYF.

The chain uses TRBV6-5 and TRBJ1-5; possibly TRBD1 for D (6 bases). CDR1 is MNHEY, CDR2 SVGAGI, per germline. This CDR3 comprises 14 residues. The germline V and J ends were trimmed by 7 bases and 3 bases, with 13 bases remaining between them. Here the CDR3 DNA reads TGTGCCAGCAAACAGGGAGAGTACAATCAGCCCCAGCATTTT. Its protein is CASKQGEYNQPQHF.

This chain uses TRBV28 with TRBJ2-7; D is ambiguous. V was shortened by 3 bases and J by 3 bases, with 9 bases between the two germline ends. Per germline, CDR1 MDHEN and CDR2 SYDVKM. The CDR3 runs 13 residues. CDR3 in amino acids: CASSFSFFYEQYF. In nucleotides, the CDR3 is TGTGCCAGCAGTTTCTCTTTTTTCTACGAGCAGTACTTC.

The chain links TRBV29-1 to TRBJ1-1, with D possibly TRBD1 on 6 matching bases. The CDR3 consists of 14 residues. Looked up from germline, CDR1 is SQVTM and CDR2 is ANQGSEA. V was trimmed by 2 bases and J by 1 base, leaving 11 bases between them. CDR3 sequence reads: CSVEKTGGNTEAFF. The CDR3 nucleotides read TGCAGCGTTGAAAAGACAGGAGGGAACACTGAAGCTTTCTTT.

This clone was seen only a few times. The V gene is TRBV10-3, the J gene TRBJ2-7, with 14 bases that match TRBD2. V lost 9 bases to trimming and J lost 3 bases; unmatched junction nucleotides: 10. Germline V lookup: CDR1 ENHRY, CDR2 SYGVKD. The CDR3 is 16 residues long. CDR3 residues: CAIMGLAGDLGYEQYF. DNA for the CDR3: TGTGCCATTATGGGACTAGCGGGAGACTTGGGCTACGAGCAGTACTTC.

V and J are TRBV16 and TRBJ1-1; 10 positions agree with TRBD1. The CDR3 sequence is 13 residues long. CDR1 and CDR2 (germline): KGHSY, FQNENV. The J segment lost 1 base and the V segment lost 10 bases, leaving 3 bases of the junction unmatched. The CDR3 DNA sequence: TGTGCCACTGGACAGGGGGGGAACACTGAAGCTTTCTTT. Protein product: CATGQGGNTEAFF. The entire variable domain, with the rest obtained from reference TRBV16 and TRBJ1-1, is as follows: GEEVAQTPKHLVRGEGQKAKLYCAPIKGHSYVFWYQQVLKNEFKFLISFQNENVFDETGMPKERFSAKCLPNSPCSLEIQATKLEDSAVYFCATGQGGNTEAFFGQGTRLTVV.

CDR3 residues: CATSDGSGQYQETQYF. Written as DNA, the CDR3 is TGTGCCACCAGTGATGGAAGCGGACAGTACCAAGAGACCCAGTACTTC. V is TRBV24-1 and J is TRBJ2-5, with a tentative D call TRBD1 (6 bases). With 3 bases removed from V and 0 bases from J, the gap between germline ends came to 13 bases. This CDR3 spans 16 amino acids. In germline, CDR1 is KGHDR, CDR2 SFDVKD.

The rearrangement uses TRBV19 and TRBJ2-7; TRBD1 agrees at 10 bases. Germline loops: CDR1 LNHDA, CDR2 SQIVND (reference sequence). This CDR3 region has 15 residues. The junction had 6 bases not matched to a gene; V was cut back by 6 bases and J by 1 base. CDR3 loop: CASSYGTGDSYEQYF. CDR3 DNA: TGTGCCAGTAGCTACGGGACAGGGGATTCCTACGAGCAGTACTTC. Full variable domain (remainder filled in from reference TRBV19 and TRBJ2-7): DGGITQSPKYLFRKEGQNVTLSCEQNLNHDAMYWYRQDPGQGLRLIYYSQIVNDFQKGDIAEGYSVSREKKESFPLTVTSAQKNPTAFYLCASSYGTGDSYEQYFGPGTRLTVT.

This rearrangement joins TRBV29-1 to TRBJ1-2; TRBD1 matches at 10 bases. Trimming took 3 bases from V and 4 from J; bases not matched to a gene: 11. Germline-derived CDR1 and CDR2 are SQVTM and ANQGSEA. This CDR3 contains 16 residues. The CDR3 sequence: CSVEGTGTGAIYGYTF. The CDR3 nucleotides read TGCAGCGTTGAGGGAACCGGGACAGGGGCCATCTATGGCTACACCTTC.

This clone was found once. This sequence joins TRBV28 and TRBJ2-7; tentative D call: TRBD2 (6 bases). The CDR3 consists of 15 residues. Trimming shortened V by 1 base and J by 4 bases, and 14 bases separated the two germline ends. Germline CDR1 reads MDHEN; CDR2 reads SYDVKM. The CDR3 DNA sequence: TGTGCCAGCAGTTTATTGAGTAGCGGACGATACGAGCAGTACTTC. Amino acids: CASSLLSSGRYEQYF.

This chain connects TRBV11-2 to TRBJ1-4; 8 bases match TRBD1. The CDR3 extends over 16 amino acids. Germline CDR1 SGHAT, CDR2 FQNNGV. Trimming cost V 3 bases and J 10 bases; bases outside gene matches: 13. CDR3 nucleotides: TGTGCCAGCAGCTTCTCTGCCGGGACAGGAGGGGGAAAACTGTTTTTT. Translation gives CASSFSAGTGGGKLFF.

V is TRBV7-8 and J is TRBJ1-2; possibly TRBD1 for D (6 bases). The CDR3 spans 14 residues. V was cut by 5 bases and J by 3 bases, with 13 bases left in between. Per the germline V gene, CDR1 is SGHVS and CDR2 is FQNEAQ. This chain's CDR3 is CASSRRDTYYGYTF. The CDR3 coding sequence is TGTGCCAGCAGCCGCCGGGACACCTACTATGGCTACACCTTC.